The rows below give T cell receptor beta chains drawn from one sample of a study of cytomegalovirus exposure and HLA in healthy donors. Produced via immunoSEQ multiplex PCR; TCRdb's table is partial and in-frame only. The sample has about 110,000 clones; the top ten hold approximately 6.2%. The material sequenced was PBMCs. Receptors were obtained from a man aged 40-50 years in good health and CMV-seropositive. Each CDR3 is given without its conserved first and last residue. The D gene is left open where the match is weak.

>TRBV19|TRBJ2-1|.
ASSIANEQF
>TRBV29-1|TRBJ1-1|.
SGRTTHRDETEAF
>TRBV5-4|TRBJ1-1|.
ASSYGQEAF
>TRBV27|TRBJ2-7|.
ASSLTLDSYEQY
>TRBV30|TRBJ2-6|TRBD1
AWSAQGAFSGANVLT
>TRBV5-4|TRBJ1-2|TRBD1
ASSSPGTGEPAAT
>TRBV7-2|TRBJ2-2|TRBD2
ASSPGASGISGELF
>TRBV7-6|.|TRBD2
ASSLGQGLGSYEQY
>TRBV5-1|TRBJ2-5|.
ASSKRTLQETQY
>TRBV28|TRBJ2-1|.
ASSSLTRRGTSSYNEQF
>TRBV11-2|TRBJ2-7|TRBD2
ASSGGSRYEQY
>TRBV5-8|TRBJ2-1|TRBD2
ASSPLGLAGGSSYNEQF
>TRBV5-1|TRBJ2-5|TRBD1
ASSLGTGQETQY
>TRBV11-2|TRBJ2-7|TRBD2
ASSLVTSGISYEQY
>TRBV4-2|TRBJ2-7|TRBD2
ASSQDWGRGTSGTYEQY
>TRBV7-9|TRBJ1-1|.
ASSLTRNTEAF
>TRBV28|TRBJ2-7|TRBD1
ASSIPGQGVSDEQY
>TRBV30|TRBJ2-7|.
AWRPSGRYEQY
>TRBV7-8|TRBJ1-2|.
ASSGRGRDGYT
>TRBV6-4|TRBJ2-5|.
ASKEGGGPSREQY
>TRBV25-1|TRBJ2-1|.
ASSESGTSNEQF
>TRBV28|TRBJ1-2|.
ASSLSLWGGYT
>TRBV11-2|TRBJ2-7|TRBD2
ASSPRGDYEQY
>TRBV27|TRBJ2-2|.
ASTGHTNTGELF
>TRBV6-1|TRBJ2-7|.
ASRSGGGIYEQY
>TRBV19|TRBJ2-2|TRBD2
ASSQTSGLTGELF
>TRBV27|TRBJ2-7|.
ASSFQGYSYEQY
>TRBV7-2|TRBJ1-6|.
ASSLVGVGRFNNRPLH
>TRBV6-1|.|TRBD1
ASSEGTGHYEQY
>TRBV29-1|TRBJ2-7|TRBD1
SVEDGTGSYEQY
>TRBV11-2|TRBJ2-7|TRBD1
ASSLAGQGLPYEQY
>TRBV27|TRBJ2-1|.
ASSSISGLGYNEQF
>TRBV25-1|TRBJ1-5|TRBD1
ASSNRDRGRMDQPQH
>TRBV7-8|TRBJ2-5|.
ASSLLRETQY
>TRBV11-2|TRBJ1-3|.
ASSPRRGSGNTIY
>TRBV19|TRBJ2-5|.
ASKFVGAETQY
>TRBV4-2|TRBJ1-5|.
ASSFRSGEDQPQH
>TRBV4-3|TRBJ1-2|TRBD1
ASSHDAGGTNYGYT
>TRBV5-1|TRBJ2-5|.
ASSSTANQETQY
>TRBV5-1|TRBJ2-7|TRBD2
ASSLTSGRATPSYEQY
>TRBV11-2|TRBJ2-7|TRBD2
ASSLVPSGNGHEQY
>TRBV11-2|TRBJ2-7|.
ASSLDSRYYEQY
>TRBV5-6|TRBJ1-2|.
ASSFPSSLQGQRYGYT
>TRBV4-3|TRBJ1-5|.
ASSFGYSNQPQH
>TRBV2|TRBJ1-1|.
ASSDRRNTEAF
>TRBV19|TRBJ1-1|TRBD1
ASSPGQHNAEAF
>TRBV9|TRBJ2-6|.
ASSVRGSPGANVLT
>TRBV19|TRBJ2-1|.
ASSKTEPDIYNEQF
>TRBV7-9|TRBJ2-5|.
ASSLEGGETQY
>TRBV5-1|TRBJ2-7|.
ASSSTRRGREENYEQY
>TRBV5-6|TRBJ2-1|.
ASSLQEHNEQF
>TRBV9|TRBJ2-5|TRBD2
ASSVTSALETQY
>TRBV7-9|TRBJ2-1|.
ASSLLRQWYNEQF
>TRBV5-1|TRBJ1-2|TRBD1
ASSGTLTGSYGYT
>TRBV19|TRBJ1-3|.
ASRFGGSGNTIY
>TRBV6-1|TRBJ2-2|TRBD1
ASSGTGGWNTGELF
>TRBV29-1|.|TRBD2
SVRTSASYEQY
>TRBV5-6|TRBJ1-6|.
ASSLSAGVYSPLH
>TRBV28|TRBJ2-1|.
ASSSYARGNEQF
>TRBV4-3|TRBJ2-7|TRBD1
ASSQETGSRDEQY